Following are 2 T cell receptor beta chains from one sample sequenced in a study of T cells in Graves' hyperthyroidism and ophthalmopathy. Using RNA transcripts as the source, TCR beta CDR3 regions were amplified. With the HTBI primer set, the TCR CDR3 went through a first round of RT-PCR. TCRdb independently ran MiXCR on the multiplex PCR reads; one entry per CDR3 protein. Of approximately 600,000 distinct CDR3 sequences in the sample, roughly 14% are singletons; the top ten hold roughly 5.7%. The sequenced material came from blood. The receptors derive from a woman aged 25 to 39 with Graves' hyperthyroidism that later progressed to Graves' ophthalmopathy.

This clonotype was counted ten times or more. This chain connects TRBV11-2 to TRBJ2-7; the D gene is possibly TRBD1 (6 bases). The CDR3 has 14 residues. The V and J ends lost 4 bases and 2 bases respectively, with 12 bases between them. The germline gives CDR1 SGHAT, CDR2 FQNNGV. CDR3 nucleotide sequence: TGTGCCAGCAGCTACACGACAGGCACCTACGAGCAGTACTTC. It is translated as CASSYTTGTYEQYF.

The CDR3 DNA reads as TGTGCCTGGAGTGTAAGTTATCGAGCGGAGAGCTCCTACGAGCAGTACTTC. It is translated as CAWSVSYRAESSYEQYF. The chain employs TRBV30 and TRBJ2-7; TRBD2 is a possible D gene (5 bases). There are 17 residues in the CDR3. Per germline, CDR1 GTSNPN and CDR2 SVGIG (reference sequence). Trimming removed 0 bases from V and 0 bases from J, with 18 bases in between. The whole variable domain, filled in from reference TRBV30 and TRBJ2-7, reads SQTIHQWPATLVQPVGSPLSLECTVEGTSNPNLYWYRQAAGRGLQLLFYSVGIGQISSEVPQNLSASRPQDRQFILSSKKLLLSDSGFYLCAWSVSYRAESSYEQYFGPGTRLTVT.